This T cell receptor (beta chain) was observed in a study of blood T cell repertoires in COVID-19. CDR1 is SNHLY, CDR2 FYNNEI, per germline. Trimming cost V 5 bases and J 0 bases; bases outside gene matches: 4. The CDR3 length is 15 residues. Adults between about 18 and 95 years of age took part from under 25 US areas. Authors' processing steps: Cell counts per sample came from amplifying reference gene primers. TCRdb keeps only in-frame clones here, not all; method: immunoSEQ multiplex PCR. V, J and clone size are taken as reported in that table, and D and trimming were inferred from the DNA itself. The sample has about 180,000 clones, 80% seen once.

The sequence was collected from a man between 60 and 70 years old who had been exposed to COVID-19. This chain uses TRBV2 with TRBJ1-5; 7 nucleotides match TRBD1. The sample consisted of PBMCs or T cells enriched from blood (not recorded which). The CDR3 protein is CASSRQGNSNQPQHF. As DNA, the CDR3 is TGTGCCAGCAGTAGACAGGGAAATAGCAATCAGCCCCAGCATTTT.